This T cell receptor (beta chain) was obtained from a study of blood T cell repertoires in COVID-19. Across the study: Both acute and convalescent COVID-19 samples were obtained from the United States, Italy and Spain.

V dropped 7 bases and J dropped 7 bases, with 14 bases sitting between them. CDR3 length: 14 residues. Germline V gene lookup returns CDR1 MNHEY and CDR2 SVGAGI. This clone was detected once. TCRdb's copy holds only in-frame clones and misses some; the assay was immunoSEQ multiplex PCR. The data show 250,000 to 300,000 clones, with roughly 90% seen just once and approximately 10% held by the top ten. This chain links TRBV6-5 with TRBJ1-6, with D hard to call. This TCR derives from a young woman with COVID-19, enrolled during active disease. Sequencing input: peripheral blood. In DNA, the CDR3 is TGTGCCAGCACGGGCCCTGGGAGGAATTCACCCCTCCACTTT. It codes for CASTGPGRNSPLHF.